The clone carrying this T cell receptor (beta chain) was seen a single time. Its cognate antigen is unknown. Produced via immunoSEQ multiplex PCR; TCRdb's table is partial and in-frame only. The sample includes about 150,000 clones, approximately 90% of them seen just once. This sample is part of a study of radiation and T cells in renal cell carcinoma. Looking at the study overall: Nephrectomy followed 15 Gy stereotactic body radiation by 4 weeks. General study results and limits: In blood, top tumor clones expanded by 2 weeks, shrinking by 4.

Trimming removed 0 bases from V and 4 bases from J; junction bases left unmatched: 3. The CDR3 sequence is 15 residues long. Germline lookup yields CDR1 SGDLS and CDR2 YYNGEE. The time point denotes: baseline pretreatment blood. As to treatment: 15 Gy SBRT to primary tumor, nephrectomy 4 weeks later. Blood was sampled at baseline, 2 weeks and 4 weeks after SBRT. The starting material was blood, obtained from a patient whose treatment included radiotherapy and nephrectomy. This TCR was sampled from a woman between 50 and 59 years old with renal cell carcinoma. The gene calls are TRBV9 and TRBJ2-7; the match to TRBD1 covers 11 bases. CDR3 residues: CASSVGGQGVYEQYF. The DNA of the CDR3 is TGTGCCAGCAGCGTAGGGGGACAGGGGGTATACGAGCAGTACTTC.